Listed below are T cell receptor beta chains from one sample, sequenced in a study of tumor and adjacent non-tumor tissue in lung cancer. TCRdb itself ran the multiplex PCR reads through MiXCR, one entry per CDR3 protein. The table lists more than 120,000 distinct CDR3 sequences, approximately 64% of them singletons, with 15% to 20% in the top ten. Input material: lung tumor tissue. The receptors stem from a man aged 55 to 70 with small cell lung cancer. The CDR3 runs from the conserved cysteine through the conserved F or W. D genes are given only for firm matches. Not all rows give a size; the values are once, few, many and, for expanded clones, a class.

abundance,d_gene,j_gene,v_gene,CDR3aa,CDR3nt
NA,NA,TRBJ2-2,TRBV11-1,CASSSRGRVDTGELFF,TGTGCCAGCAGCTCCCGGGGCAGGGTAGATACCGGGGAGCTGTTTTTT
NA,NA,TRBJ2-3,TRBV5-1,CASSVEASVTDTQYF,TGCGCCAGCAGCGTGGAAGCTAGCGTCACAGATACGCAGTATTTT
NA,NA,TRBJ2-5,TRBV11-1,CASNFYGEGQETQYF,TGTGCCAGCAACTTTTACGGAGAGGGGCAGGAGACCCAGTACTTC
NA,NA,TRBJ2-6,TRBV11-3,CAKNSRSGANVLTF,TGTGCCAAGAACTCACGCTCTGGGGCCAACGTCCTGACTTTC
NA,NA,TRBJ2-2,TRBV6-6,CASSPQGRSGPANTGELFF,TGTGCCAGCAGTCCTCAGGGGCGCAGCGGGCCAGCGAACACCGGGGAGCTGTTTTTT
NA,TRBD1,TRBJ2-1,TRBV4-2,CASSRGQGRYNEQFF,TGTGCCAGCAGCCGAGGACAGGGGCGATACAATGAGCAGTTCTTT
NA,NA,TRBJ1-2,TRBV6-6,CASSSSGGGYTF,TGTGCCAGCAGTTCCTCGGGGGGTGGCTACACCTTC
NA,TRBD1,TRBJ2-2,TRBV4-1,CASSQVPPPQPHSNTGELLF,TGCGCCAGCAGCCAAGTTCCCCCCCCGCAGCCCCACTCGAACACAGGGGAGCTGTTATTT
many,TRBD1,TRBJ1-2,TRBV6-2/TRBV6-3,CASSKWDRGPRDYGYTF,TGTGCCAGCAGTAAATGGGACAGGGGGCCAAGAGACTATGGCTACACCTTC
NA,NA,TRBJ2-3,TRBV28,CASSDPATDTKYF,TGTGCCAGCAGTGACCCCGCCACAGATACGAAGTATTTT
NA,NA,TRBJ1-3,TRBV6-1,CASSGYSASNSGNTIYF,TGTGCCAGCAGTGGATACAGCGCCTCTAACTCTGGAAACACCATATATTTT
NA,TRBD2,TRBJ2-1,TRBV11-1,CASSSERRTSGSGNEQFF,TGTGCCAGCAGCTCAGAAAGGAGGACTAGTGGGAGTGGTAATGAGCAGTTCTTC
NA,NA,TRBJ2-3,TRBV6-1,CASNSGRAFVDTQYF,TGTGCCAGCAACTCGGGACGGGCCTTTGTTGATACGCAGTATTTT
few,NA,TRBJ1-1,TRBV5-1,CASSLGERNTEAFF,TGCGCCAGCAGCTTGGGTGAGCGGAACACTGAAGCTTTCTTT
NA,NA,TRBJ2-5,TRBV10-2,CASSHFVGETQYF,TGCGCCAGCAGTCATTTCGTAGGAGAGACCCAGTACTTC
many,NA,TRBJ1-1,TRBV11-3,CASSLGAGMNTEAFF,TGTGCCAGCAGCTTAGGAGCGGGAATGAACACTGAAGCTTTCTTT
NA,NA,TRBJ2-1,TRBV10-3,CIVSGGTELEQFF,TGTATCGTTTCGGGAGGGACAGAACTTGAGCAGTTCTTC
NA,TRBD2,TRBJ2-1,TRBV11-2,CANALSGTDNEQFF,TGTGCCAACGCTCTGAGCGGGACTGACAATGAGCAGTTCTTC
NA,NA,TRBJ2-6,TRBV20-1,CSVRGRDAGANVLTF,TGCAGTGTTAGGGGAAGGGACGCCGGGGCCAACGTCCTGACTTTC
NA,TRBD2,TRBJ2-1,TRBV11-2,CAGSARIGTTNEQFF,TGTGCCGGCAGCGCTCGAATAGGGACTACCAATGAGCAGTTCTTC
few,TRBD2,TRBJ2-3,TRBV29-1,CSTGLAGGGDTRYF,TGCAGCACGGGACTAGCGGGGGGGGGAGATACGCGGTATTTT
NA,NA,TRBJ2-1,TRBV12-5,CASGFPSQGYNEQFF,TGTGCTAGTGGTTTTCCATCACAGGGTTACAATGAGCAGTTCTTC
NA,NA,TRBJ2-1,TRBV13,CASSLGVGDAYNEQFF,TGTGCCAGCAGCTTAGGGGTCGGGGACGCCTACAATGAGCAGTTCTTC
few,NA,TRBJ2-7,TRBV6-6,CASSYSDGEQYF,TGTGCCAGCAGTTACTCCGATGGCGAGCAGTACTTC
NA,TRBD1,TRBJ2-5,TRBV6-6,CASRPLTGGGETQYF,TGTGCCAGCAGGCCTTTGACAGGGGGCGGAGAGACCCAGTACTTC
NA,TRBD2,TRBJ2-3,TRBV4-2,CASSQRTSGSPYTDTQYF,TGTGCCAGCAGCCAACGGACTAGCGGGAGTCCCTACACAGATACGCAATATTTT
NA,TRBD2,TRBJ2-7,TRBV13,CASSVSGTVHEQYF,TGTGCCAGCAGCGTTAGCGGGACGGTCCACGAGCAGTACTTC
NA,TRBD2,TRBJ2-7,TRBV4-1,CASSPGGGPPYYEQYF,TGCGCCAGCAGCCCCGGGGGAGGGCCCCCATACTACGAGCAGTACTTC
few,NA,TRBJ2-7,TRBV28,CASSPLTAPTGQYF,TGTGCCAGCAGTCCTTTAACTGCCCCTACTGGGCAGTACTTC
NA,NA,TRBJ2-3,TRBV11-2,CASSPSGAGRSDTQYF,TGTGCCAGCAGCCCCAGTGGGGCAGGGCGATCTGATACGCAGTATTTT
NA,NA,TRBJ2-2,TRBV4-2,CASSQGLGGTGELLF,TGTGCCAGCAGCCAAGGACTAGGAGGCACCGGGGAGTTGCTTTTT
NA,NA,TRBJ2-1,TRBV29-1,CSINSRRWAYNEQFF,TGCAGCATTAATAGCAGGAGATGGGCCTACAATGAGCAGTTCTTC
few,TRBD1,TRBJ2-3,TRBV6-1,CASRWTGGGNTQYF,TGTGCCAGCAGGTGGACAGGGGGGGGAAATACGCAGTATTTT
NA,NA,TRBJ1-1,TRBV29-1,CTVRQGWGMNIEAFF,TGCACCGTTAGGCAGGGATGGGGTATGAACATTGAAGCTTTCTTT
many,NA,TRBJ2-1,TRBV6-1,CASSTGTDNEQFF,TGTGCCAGCAGTACCGGGACGGATAATGAGCAGTTCTTC
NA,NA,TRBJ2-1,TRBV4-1,CASSLSATSNKQFF,TGCGCTAGCAGCCTTTCGGCGACTAGTAATAAGCAGTTCTTC
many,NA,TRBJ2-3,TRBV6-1,CASSKLARGEGQYF,TGTGCCAGCAGTAAACTAGCCAGGGGAGAAGGGCAGTATTTT
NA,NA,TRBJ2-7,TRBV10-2,CASSDSRAAEQYF,TGCGCCAGCAGTGATAGTAGGGCCGCCGAGCAGTACTTC
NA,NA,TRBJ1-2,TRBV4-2,CTSSPGPNYGYTF,TGTACCAGCAGCCCTGGCCCGAACTATGGCTACACCTTC
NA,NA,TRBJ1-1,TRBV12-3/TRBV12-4,CASTLWYTEASF,TGTGCCAGCACCCTTTGGTACACTGAAGCTTCCTTT
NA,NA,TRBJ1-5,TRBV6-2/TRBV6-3,CASTRNYNQPQHF,TGTGCCAGCACCCGGAATTACAATCAGCCCCAGCATTTT
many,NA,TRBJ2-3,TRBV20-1,CSARRSHSTDTQYF,TGCAGTGCTAGACGGAGCCATAGCACAGATACGCAGTATTTT
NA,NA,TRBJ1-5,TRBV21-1,CASSTRTRQGNQPQHF,TGTGCCAGCAGCACCCGGACCCGTCAGGGCAATCAGCCCCAGCATTTT
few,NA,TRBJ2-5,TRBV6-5,CASRGPGVQETQYF,TGTGCCAGTAGAGGTCCCGGGGTCCAAGAGACCCAGTACTTC
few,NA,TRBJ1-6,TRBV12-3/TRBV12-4,CASSFEQPNSPLHF,TGTGCCAGCAGTTTTGAACAGCCTAATTCACCCCTCCACTTT
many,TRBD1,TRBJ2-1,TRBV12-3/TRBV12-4,CASSSGTEHNEQFF,TGTGCCAGCAGTTCCGGGACAGAGCACAATGAGCAGTTCTTC
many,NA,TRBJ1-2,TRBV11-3,CASSLGRGTDTF,TGTGCCAGCAGCTTAGGCCGGGGGACGGACACCTTC
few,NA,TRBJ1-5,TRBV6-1,CASSDQTGSKPQHF,TGTGCCAGCAGTGACCAAACAGGGTCCAAGCCCCAGCATTTT
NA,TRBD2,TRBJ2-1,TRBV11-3,CASSLVIVSASGKVEQLF,TGTGCCAGCAGCTTAGTAATCGTATCGGCTAGCGGGAAGGTTGAGCAGCTCTTC
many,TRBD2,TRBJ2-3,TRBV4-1,CASSPGRTSGTDTQYF,TGCGCCAGCAGCCCGGGGCGGACTAGCGGCACAGATACGCAGTATTTT